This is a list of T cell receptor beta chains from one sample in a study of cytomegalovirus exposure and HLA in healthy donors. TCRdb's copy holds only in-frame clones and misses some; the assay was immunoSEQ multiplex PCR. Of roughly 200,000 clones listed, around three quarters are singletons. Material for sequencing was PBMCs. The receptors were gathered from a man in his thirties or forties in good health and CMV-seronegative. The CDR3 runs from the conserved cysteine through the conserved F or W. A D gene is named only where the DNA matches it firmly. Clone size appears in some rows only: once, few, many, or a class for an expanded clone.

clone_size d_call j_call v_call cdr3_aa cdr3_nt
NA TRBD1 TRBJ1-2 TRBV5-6 CASSLPTGANGYTF TGTGCCAGCAGCTTACCGACAGGGGCAAATGGCTACACCTTC
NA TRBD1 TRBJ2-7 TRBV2 CASGTGDYSYEQYF TGTGCCAGCGGGACAGGTGATTACTCCTACGAGCAGTACTTC
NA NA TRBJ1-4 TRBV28 CASSPPGTTRRKLFF TGTGCCAGCAGCCCCCCCGGGACAACGAGGAGAAAACTGTTTTTT
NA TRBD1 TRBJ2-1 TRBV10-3 CAISNRGNEQFF TGTGCCATCAGTAACAGGGGCAATGAGCAGTTCTTC
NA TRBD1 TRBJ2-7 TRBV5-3 CARSSGTGGPRYEQYF TGCGCCAGAAGCTCTGGGACAGGGGGCCCTCGATACGAGCAGTACTTC
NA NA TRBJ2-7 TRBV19 CASSIDTPGSYEQYF TGTGCCAGTAGTATAGACACCCCAGGATCCTACGAGCAGTACTTC
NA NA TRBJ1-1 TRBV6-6 CASSYSKRTEAFF TGTGCCAGCAGTTACTCGAAGAGGACTGAAGCTTTCTTT
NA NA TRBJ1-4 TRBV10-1 CASSKGGQAATNEKLFF TGCGCCAGCAGCAAAGGAGGGCAGGCTGCAACTAATGAAAAACTGTTTTTT
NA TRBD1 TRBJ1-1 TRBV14 CASSQTGGDTEAFF TGTGCCAGCAGCCAAACAGGGGGAGACACTGAAGCTTTCTTT
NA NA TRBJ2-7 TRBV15 CATSKPGAYEQYF TGTGCCACCAGCAAACCGGGAGCCTACGAGCAGTACTTC
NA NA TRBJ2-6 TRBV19 CASSIARVSVLTF TGTGCCAGTAGTATAGCCCGGGTTAGCGTCCTGACTTTC
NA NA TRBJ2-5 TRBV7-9 CASSSVGRSETQYF TGTGCCAGCAGCTCCGTTGGGAGATCAGAGACCCAGTACTTC
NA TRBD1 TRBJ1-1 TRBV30 CAWLNRGVNTEAFF TGTGCCTGGCTTAACAGGGGCGTGAACACTGAAGCTTTCTTT
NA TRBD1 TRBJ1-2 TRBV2 CASDGDRGNYGYTF TGTGCCAGCGACGGGGACAGGGGTAACTATGGCTACACCTTC
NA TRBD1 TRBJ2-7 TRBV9 CASSEGTGITYEQYF TGTGCCAGCAGCGAGGGGACAGGGATTACCTACGAGCAGTACTTC
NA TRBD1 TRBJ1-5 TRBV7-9 CASSLVGQGQQPQHF TGTGCCAGCAGCTTAGTGGGACAGGGACAGCAGCCCCAGCATTTT
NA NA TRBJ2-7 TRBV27 CASSRYEQYF TGTGCCAGCAGTCGCTACGAGCAGTACTTC
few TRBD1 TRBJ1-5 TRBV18 CASSQTGAGGNQPQHF TGTGCCAGCTCGCAAACAGGGGCGGGTGGCAATCAGCCCCAGCATTTT
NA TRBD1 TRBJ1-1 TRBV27 CASSLGDRGSAFF TGTGCCAGCAGTTTAGGGGACAGGGGTAGTGCTTTCTTT
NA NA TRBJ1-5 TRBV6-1 CASSPADSNQPQHF TGTGCCAGCAGTCCGGCGGATAGCAATCAGCCCCAGCATTTT
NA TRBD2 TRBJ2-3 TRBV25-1 CASSEYRIAGGGTDTQYF TGTGCCAGCAGTGAATATCGAATAGCGGGAGGTGGAACAGATACGCAGTATTTT
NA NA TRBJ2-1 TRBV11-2 CASSLRRDNEQFF TGTGCCAGCAGCTTACGACGGGACAATGAGCAGTTCTTC
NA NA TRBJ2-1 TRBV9 CASSVLAPTYNEQFF TGTGCCAGCAGCGTCTTAGCGCCGACTTACAATGAGCAGTTCTTC
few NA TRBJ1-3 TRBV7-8 CASSLGGATSGNTIYF TGTGCCAGCAGCTTAGGGGGCGCCACCTCTGGAAACACCATATATTTT
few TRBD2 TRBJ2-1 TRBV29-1 CSVGLAGGLSGEQFF TGCAGCGTCGGACTAGCGGGAGGTTTGAGTGGTGAGCAGTTCTTC
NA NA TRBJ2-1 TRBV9 CASSVASGGTGVPLNEQFF TGTGCCAGCAGCGTAGCTTCAGGAGGGACGGGGGTGCCCCTCAATGAGCAGTTCTTC
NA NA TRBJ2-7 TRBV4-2 CASSQDGAGSTYEQYF TGTGCCAGCAGCCAAGATGGAGCGGGTTCCACCTACGAGCAGTACTTC
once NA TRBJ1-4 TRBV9 CASSEGGRPNEKLFF TGTGCCAGCAGCGAGGGGGGGCGGCCTAATGAAAAACTGTTTTTT
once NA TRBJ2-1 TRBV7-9 CASSFSWRGSYNEQFF TGTGCCAGCAGCTTCTCCTGGCGGGGCTCCTACAATGAGCAGTTCTTC
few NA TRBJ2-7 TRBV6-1 CASTGLPYEQYF TGTGCCAGCACCGGACTTCCTTACGAGCAGTACTTC
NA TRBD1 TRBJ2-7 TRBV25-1 CASSEETGSYEQYF TGTGCCAGCAGTGAAGAGACAGGGTCCTACGAGCAGTACTTC
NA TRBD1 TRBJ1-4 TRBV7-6 CASSRAGQGVGEKLFF TGTGCCAGCAGCCGAGCGGGACAGGGGGTGGGTGAAAAACTGTTTTTT
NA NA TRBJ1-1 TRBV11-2 CASSSYDKGDTEAFF TGTGCCAGCAGCTCCTACGACAAGGGGGACACTGAAGCTTTCTTT
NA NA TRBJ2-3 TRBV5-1 CASRDRQSADTQYF TGCGCCAGCAGGGACAGACAATCCGCAGATACGCAGTATTTT
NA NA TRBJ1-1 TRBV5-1 CASSLVKGGTEAFF TGCGCCAGCAGCTTGGTGAAGGGGGGGACTGAAGCTTTCTTT
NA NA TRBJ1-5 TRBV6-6 CASSYPLTDSNQPQHF TGTGCCAGCAGTTACCCCCTGACAGATAGCAATCAGCCCCAGCATTTT
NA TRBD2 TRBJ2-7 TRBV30 CAWSWREGREQYF TGTGCCTGGAGTTGGCGGGAGGGCCGCGAGCAGTACTTC
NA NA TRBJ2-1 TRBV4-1 CASSQNTRRNEQFF TGCGCCAGCAGCCAAAATACTAGACGAAATGAGCAGTTCTTC
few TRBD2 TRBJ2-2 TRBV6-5 CASSYNGGSRTGELFF TGTGCCAGCAGTTACAATGGCGGGAGTCGCACCGGGGAGCTGTTTTTT
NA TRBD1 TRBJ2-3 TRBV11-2 CASSPGQGVDTQYF TGTGCCAGCAGCCCGGGACAGGGGGTAGATACGCAGTATTTT
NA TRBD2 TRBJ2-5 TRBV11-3 CASSLDGTSGEETQYF TGTGCCAGCAGCTTAGATGGGACTAGCGGGGAAGAGACCCAGTACTTC
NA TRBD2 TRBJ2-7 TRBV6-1 CASSGTGTSLQQYF TGTGCCAGCAGTGGAACCGGGACTAGCCTCCAGCAGTACTTC
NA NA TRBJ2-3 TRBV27 CASSPFGTDTQYF TGTGCCAGCAGTCCCTTCGGCACAGATACGCAGTATTTT
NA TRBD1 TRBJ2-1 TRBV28 CASSFLRGQGYNEQFF TGTGCCAGCAGTTTCCTCCGGGGACAGGGCTACAATGAGCAGTTCTTC
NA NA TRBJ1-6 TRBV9 CASSGSTQFNSPLHF TGTGCCAGCAGCGGATCGACACAGTTTAATTCACCCCTCCACTTT
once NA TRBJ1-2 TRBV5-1 CASSLEGVDGYTF TGCGCCAGCAGCTTGGAGGGAGTTGATGGCTACACCTTC
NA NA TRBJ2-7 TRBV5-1 CASSLASYEQYF TGCGCCAGCAGCCTTGCGAGCTACGAGCAGTACTTC
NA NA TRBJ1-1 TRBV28 CASSLEQYEGTEAFF TGTGCCAGCAGTTTAGAACAGTATGAGGGAACTGAAGCTTTCTTT
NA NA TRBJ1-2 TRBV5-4 CASSSSPTANYGYTF TGTGCCAGCAGCTCCTCGCCGACAGCTAACTATGGCTACACCTTC
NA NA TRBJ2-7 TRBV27 CASSLTGFSTYEQYF TGTGCCAGCAGTTTAACAGGGTTCTCCACCTACGAGCAGTACTTC
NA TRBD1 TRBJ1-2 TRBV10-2 CASSGDRNNYGYTF TGCGCCAGCAGTGGGGACAGAAATAACTATGGCTACACCTTC
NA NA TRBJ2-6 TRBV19 CASNQGSFSGANVLTF TGTGCCAGTAACCAGGGCTCCTTCTCTGGGGCCAACGTCCTGACTTTC
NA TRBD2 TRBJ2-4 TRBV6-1 CALPRAGGNF TGTGCCCTTCCAAGGGCGGGAGGAAACTTC
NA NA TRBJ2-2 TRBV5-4 CASSFRTGELFF TGTGCCAGCAGCTTTAGAACCGGGGAGCTGTTTTTT
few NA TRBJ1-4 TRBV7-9 CASTSALATNEKLFF TGTGCCAGCACCTCAGCTTTAGCAACTAATGAAAAACTGTTTTTT
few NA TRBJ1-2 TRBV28 CASIKDRLKGYTF TGTGCCAGCATCAAAGACAGGTTGAAAGGCTACACCTTC
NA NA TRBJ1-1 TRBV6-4 CASREHRRGTEAFF TGTGCCAGCAGAGAACACAGGCGTGGCACTGAAGCTTTCTTT
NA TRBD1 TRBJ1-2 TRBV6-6 CASRTGDGYTF TGTGCCAGCAGGACAGGGGATGGCTACACCTTC